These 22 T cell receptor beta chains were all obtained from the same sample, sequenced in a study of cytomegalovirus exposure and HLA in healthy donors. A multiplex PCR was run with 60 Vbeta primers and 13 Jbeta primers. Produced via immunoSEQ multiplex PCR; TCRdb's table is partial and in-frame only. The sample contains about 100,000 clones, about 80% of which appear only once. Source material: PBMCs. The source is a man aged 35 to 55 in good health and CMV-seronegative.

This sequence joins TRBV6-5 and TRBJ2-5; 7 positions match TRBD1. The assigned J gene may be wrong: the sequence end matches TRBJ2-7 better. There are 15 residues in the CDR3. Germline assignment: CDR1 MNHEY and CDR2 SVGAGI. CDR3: CASSYSIRGQYEQYF. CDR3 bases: TGTGCCAGCAGTTACTCCATCAGGGGACAGTACGAGCAGTACTTC.

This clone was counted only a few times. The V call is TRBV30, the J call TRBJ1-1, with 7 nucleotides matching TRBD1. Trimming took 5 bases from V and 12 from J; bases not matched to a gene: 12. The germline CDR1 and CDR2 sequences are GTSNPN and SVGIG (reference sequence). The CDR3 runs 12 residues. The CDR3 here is CAWQTGSKETFF. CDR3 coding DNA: TGTGCCTGGCAGACAGGGAGCAAGGAGACTTTCTTT. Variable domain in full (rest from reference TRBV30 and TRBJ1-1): SQTIHQWPATLVQPVGSPLSLECTVEGTSNPNLYWYRQAAGRGLQLLFYSVGIGQISSEVPQNLSASRPQDRQFILSSKKLLLSDSGFYLCAWQTGSKETFFGQGTRLTVV.

The CDR3 loop reads CASSLNSGGEAQYF. The CDR3 nucleotides are TGTGCCAGCAGCTTAAATTCGGGAGGCGAGGCCCAGTACTTC. The chain is built from TRBV7-2 and TRBJ2-5; 7 nucleotides align to TRBD2. From germline, CDR1 is SGHTA and CDR2 FQGNSA. V lost 2 bases, J lost 9 bases, and 9 bases stayed unmatched. The CDR3 loop spans 14 amino acids.

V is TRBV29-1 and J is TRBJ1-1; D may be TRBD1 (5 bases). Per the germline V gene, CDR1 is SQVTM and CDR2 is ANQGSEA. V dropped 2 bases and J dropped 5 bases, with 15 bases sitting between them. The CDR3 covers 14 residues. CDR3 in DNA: TGCAGCGTTGAATCCCAGCAGGGCCGGACTGAAGCTTTCTTT. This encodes CSVESQQGRTEAFF. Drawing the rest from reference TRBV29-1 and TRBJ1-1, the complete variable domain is SAVISQKPSRDICQRGTSLTIQCQVDSQVTMMFWYRQQPGQSLTLIATANQGSEATYESGFVIDKFPISRPNLTFSTLTVSNMSPEDSSIYLCSVESQQGRTEAFFGQGTRLTVV.

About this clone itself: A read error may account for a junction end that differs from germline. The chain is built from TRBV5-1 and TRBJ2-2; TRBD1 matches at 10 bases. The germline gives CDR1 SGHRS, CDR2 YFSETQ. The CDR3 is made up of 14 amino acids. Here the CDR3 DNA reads TGCGCCAGCAGATTGGGGACAGGGGCCGGGGAGCTGTTTTTT. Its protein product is CASRLGTGAGELFF.

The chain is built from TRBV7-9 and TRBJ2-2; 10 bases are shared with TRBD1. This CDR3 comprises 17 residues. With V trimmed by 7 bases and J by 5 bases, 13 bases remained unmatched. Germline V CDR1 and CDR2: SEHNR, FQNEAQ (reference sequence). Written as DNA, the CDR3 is TGTGCCAGCAACCCCTCCCCCGGGACAGGGGAAACCGGGGAGCTGTTTTTT. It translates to CASNPSPGTGETGELFF.

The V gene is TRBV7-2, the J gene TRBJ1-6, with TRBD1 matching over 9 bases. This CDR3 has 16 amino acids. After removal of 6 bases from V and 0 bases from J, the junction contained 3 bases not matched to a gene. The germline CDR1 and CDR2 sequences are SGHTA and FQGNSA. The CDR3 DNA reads TGTGCCAGCAGGGAGACAGGGGGCTCCTATAATTCACCCCTCCACTTT. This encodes CASRETGGSYNSPLHF. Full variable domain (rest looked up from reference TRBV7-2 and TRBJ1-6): GAGVSQSPSNKVTEKGKDVELRCDPISGHTALYWYRQSLGQGLEFLIYFQGNSAPDKSGLPSDRFSAERTGGSVSTLTIQRTQQEDSAVYLCASRETGGSYNSPLHFGNGTRLTVT.

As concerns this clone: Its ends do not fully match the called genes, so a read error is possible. CDR3 amino acids: CASSPVQGMATGKLFF. The DNA of the CDR3 is TGTGCCAGCAGCCCCGTACAGGGGATGGCCACCGGGAAGCTGTTTTTT. This chain uses TRBV6-6 with TRBJ2-2, with 7 bases that match TRBD1. The CDR3 runs 16 residues. CDR1 MNHNY and CDR2 SVGAGI come from the germline V gene (reference sequence).

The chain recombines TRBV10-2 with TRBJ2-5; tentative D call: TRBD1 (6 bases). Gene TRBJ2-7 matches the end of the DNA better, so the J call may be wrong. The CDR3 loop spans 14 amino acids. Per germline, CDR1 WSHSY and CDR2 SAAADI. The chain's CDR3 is CASSEPGHNYEQYF. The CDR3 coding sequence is TGCGCCAGCAGTGAACCGGGACATAACTACGAGCAGTACTTC.

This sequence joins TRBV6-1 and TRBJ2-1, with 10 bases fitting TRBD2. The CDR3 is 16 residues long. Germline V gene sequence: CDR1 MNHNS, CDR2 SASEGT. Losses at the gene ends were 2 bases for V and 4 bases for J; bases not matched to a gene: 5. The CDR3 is CASSEYSGGRYNEQFF. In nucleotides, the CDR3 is TGTGCCAGCAGTGAATATAGCGGGGGGCGATACAATGAGCAGTTCTTC.

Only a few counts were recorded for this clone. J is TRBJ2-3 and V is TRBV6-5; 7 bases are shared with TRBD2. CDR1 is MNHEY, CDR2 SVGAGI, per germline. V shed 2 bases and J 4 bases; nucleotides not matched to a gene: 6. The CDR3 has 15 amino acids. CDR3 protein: CASSYRDSGPDTQYF. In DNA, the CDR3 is TGTGCCAGCAGTTACAGGGATAGCGGGCCAGATACGCAGTATTTT.

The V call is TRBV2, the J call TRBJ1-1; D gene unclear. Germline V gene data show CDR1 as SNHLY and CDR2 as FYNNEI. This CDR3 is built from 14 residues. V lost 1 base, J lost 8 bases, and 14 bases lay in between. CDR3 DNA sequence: TGTGCCAGCAGTGAAGTCCCGGGATTGGCGGAAGCTTTCTTT. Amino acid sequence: CASSEVPGLAEAFF.

CDR3: CASSLRLAGLYNEQFF. The CDR3 coding sequence is TGTGCCAGCAGTTTACGACTAGCGGGGTTATACAATGAGCAGTTCTTC. V usage is TRBV28 and J usage is TRBJ2-1; 11 nucleotides align to TRBD2. This CDR3 region has 16 residues. Germline loops: CDR1 MDHEN, CDR2 SYDVKM. J lost 4 bases, V lost 2 bases, and 4 bases had no gene match.

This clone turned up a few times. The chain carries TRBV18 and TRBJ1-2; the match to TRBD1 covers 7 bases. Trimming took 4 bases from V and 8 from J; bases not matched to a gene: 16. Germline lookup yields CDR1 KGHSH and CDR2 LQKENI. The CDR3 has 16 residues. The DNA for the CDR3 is TGTGCCAGCTCACGTAACAGGGGCCAGAACGAGTTAGGCTACACCTTC. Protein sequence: CASSRNRGQNELGYTF.

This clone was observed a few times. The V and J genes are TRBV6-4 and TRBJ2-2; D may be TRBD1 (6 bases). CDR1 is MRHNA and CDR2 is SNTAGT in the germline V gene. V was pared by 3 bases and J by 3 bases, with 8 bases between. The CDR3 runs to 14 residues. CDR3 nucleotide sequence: TGTGCCAGCAGTGAATGGACAGACACCGGGGAGCTGTTTTTT. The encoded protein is CASSEWTDTGELFF.

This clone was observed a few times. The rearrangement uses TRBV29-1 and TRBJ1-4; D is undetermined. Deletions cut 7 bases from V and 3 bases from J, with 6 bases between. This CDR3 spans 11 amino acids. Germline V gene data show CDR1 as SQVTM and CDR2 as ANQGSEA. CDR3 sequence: CSARANEKLFF. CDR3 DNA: TGCAGCGCCCGAGCTAATGAAAAACTGTTTTTT.

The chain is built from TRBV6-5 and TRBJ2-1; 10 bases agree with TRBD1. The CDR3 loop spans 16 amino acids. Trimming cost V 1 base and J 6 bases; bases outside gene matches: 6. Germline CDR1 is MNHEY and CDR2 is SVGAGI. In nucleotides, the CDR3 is TGTGCCAGCAGTTACTGGGGACAGGGGATAGGCAATGAGCAGTTCTTC. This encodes CASSYWGQGIGNEQFF.

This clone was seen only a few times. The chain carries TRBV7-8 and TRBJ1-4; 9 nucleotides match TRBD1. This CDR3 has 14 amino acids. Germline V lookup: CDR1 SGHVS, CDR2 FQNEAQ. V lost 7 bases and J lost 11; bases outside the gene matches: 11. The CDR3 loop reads CASTPGTGFGKLFF. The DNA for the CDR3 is TGTGCCAGCACCCCCGGGACAGGGTTCGGGAAACTGTTTTTT.

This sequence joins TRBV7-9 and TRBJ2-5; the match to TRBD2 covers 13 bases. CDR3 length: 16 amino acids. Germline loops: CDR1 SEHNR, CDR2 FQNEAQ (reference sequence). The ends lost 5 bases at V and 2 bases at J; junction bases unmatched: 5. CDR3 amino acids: CASSLGLAGVQETQYF. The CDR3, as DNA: TGTGCCAGCAGCCTAGGACTAGCGGGGGTACAAGAGACCCAGTACTTC.

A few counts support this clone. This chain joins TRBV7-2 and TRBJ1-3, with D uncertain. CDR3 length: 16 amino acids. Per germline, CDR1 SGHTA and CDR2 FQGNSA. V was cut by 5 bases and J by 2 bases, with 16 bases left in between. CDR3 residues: CASSPRVRPAGNTIYF. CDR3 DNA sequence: TGTGCCAGCAGCCCCCGGGTCCGGCCAGCTGGAAACACCATATATTTT.

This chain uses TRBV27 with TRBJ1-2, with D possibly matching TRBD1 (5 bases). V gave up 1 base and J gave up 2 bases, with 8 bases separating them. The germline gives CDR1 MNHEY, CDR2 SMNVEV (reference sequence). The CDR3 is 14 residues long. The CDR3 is CASSLFAGNYGYTF. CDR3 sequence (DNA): TGTGCCAGCAGTTTATTCGCAGGGAACTATGGCTACACCTTC.

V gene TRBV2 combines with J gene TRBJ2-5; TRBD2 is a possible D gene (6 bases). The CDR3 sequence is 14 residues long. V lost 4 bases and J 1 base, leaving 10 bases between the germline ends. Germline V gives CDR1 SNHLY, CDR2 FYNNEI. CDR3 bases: TGTGCCAGCAGTGCTCGGGGGACCCAAGAGACCCAGTACTTC. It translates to CASSARGTQETQYF.